This TCR beta chain was sequenced during a study of blood T cell repertoires in COVID-19. Sequencing used immunoSEQ multiplex PCR; TCRdb keeps in-frame clones, though not all of them. Of approximately 350,000 clones in the sample, roughly nine tenths are singletons; the top ten hold 2.5% to 3%. The clonotype comes from a woman younger than 45 who had recovered from COVID-19. The sample was PBMCs or T cells enriched from blood (not recorded which).

CDR3 amino acids: CASSPGQGNTGELFF. The CDR3 bases are TGTGCCAGCAGCCCCGGACAGGGGAACACCGGGGAGCTGTTTTTT. The chain uses TRBV6-5 and TRBJ2-2; TRBD1 aligns across 8 bases. The V gene's germline CDR1 is MNHEY and CDR2 SVGAGI. The CDR3 extends over 15 amino acids. V lost 6 bases, J lost 1 base, and 4 bases stayed unmatched.